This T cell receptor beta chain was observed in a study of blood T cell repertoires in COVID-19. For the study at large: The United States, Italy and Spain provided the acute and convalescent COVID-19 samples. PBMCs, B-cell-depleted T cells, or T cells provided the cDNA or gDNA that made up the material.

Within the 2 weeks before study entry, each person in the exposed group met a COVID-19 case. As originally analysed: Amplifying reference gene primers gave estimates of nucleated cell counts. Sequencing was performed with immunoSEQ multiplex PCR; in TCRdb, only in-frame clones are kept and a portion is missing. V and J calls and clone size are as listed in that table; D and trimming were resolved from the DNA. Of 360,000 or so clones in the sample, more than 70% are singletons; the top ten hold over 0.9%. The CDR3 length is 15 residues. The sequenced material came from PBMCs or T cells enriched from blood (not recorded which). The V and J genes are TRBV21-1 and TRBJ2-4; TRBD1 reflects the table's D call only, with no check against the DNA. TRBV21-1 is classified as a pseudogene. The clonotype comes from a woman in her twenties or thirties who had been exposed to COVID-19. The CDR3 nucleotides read TGTGCCAGCAGCCCCAGGGATCTAGCCAAAAACATTCAGTACTTC. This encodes CASSPRDLAKNIQYF.